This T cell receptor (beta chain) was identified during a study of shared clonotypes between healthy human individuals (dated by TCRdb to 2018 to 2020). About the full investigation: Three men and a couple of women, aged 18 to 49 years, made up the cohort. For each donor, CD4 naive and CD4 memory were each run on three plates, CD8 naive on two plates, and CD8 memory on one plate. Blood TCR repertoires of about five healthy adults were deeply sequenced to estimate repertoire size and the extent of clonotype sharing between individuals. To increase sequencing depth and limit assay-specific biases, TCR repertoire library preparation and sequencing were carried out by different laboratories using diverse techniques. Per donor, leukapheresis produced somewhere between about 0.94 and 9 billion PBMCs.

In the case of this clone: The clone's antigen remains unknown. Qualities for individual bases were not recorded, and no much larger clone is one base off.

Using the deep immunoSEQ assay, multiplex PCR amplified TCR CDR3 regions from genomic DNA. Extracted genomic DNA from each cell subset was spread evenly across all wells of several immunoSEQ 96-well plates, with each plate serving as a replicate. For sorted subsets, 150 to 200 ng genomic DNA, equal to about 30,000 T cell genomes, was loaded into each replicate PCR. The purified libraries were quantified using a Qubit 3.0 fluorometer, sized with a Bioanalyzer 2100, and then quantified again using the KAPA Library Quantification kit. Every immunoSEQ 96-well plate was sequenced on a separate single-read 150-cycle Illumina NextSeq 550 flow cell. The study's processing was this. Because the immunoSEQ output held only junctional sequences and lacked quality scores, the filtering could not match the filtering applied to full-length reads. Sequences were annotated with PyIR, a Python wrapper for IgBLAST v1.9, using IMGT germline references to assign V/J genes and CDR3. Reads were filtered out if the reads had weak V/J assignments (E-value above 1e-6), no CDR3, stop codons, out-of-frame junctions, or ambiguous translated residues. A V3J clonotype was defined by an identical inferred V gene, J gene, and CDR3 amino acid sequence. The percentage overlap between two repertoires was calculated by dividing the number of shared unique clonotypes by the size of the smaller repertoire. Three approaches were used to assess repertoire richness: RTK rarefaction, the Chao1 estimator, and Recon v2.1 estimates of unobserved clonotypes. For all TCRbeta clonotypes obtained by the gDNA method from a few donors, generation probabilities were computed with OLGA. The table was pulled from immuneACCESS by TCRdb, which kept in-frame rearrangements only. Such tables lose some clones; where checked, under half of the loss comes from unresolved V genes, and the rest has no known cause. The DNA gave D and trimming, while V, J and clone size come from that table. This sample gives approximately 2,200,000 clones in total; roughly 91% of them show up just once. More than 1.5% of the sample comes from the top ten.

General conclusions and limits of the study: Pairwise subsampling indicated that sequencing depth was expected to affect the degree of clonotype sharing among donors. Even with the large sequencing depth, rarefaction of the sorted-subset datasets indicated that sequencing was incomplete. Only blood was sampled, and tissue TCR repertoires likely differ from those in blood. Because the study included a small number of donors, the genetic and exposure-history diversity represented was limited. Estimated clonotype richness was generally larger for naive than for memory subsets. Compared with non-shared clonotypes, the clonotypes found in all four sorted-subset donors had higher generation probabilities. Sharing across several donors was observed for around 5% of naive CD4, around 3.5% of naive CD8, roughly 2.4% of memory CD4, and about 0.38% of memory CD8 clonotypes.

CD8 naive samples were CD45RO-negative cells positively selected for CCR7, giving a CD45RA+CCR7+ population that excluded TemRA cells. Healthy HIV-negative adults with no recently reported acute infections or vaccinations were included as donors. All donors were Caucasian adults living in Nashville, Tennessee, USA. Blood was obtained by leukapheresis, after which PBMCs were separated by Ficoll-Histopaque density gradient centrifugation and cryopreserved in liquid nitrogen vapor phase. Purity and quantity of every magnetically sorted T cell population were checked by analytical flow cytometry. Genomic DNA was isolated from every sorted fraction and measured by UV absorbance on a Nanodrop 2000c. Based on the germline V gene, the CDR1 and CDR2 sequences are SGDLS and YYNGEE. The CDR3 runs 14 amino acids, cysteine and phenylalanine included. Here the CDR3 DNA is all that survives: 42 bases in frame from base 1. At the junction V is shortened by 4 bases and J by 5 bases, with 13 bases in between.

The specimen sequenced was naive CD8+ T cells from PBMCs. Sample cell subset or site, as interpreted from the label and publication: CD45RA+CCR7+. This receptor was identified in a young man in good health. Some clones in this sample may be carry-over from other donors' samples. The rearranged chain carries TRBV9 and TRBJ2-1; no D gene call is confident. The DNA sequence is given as TGTGCCAGCAGCCTTGGGGAATACCACAATGAGCAGTTCTTC. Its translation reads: CASSLGEYHNEQFF.